These 14 T cell receptor beta chains came from one sample sequenced in a study of cytomegalovirus exposure and HLA in healthy donors listed by TCRdb under 2017. The library was produced with the immunoSEQ multiplex PCR assay. For the multiplex PCR, a mixture combining 60 forward primers for TCR Vbeta segments and 13 reverse primers for TCR Jbeta segments was used. TCRdb's version of the immuneACCESS table is confined to in-frame rearrangements and falls short of the full clone set. An unresolved V gene accounts for under half of the shortfall where checked; the remainder is of unknown origin. This sample has approximately 180,000 clones in its table, and approximately 70% of those were observed once. The top ten clonotypes cover about 1.7% of the sample. The sample was PBMCs. These receptors were taken from a woman aged 25 to 39 in good health and CMV-seronegative.

J is TRBJ2-7 and V is TRBV25-1; the D is unclear. Germline V gene data show CDR1 as MGHDK and CDR2 as SYGVNS. CDR3 length equals 14 residues. Trimming removed 3 bases from V and 0 bases from J, with 9 bases in between. The CDR3 spells CASSEAITSYEQYF. The DNA for the CDR3 is TGTGCCAGCAGTGAGGCAATAACCTCCTACGAGCAGTACTTC.

This chain links TRBV6-1 with TRBJ2-3, with a weak D call TRBD1 (6 bases). The CDR3 loop spans 14 amino acids. From germline, CDR1 is MNHNS and CDR2 SASEGT. V was shortened by 6 bases and J by 0 bases, with 10 bases between the two germline ends. The CDR3 DNA reads TGTGCCAGCAGACCGGGACATAGCACAGATACGCAGTATTTT. Translated, it gives CASRPGHSTDTQYF.

This clone was observed once. The chain uses TRBV5-1 and TRBJ1-2, with 7 bases aligning to TRBD1. The CDR3 has 14 residues. The V segment lost 5 bases and the J segment 3 bases; nucleotides outside the gene matches: 7. Germline V gene sequence: CDR1 SGHRS, CDR2 YFSETQ. Here the CDR3 reads CASSRRGLDYGYTF. The CDR3 DNA is TGCGCCAGCAGTCGGAGGGGGCTGGACTATGGCTACACCTTC. Together with reference TRBV5-1 and TRBJ1-2, the CDR3 gives the full variable domain: KAGVTQTPRYLIKTRGQQVTLSCSPISGHRSVSWYQQTPGQGLQFLFEYFSETQRNKGNFPGRFSGRQFSNSRSEMNVSTLELGDSALYLCASSRRGLDYGYTFGSGTRLTVV.

The chain couples TRBV18 to TRBJ2-1; perhaps TRBD1 as D (8 bases). The CDR3 runs to 15 residues. The V gene lost 4 bases and the J gene lost 1 base, with 11 bases spanning the gap. Germline values: CDR1 KGHSH, CDR2 LQKENI. CDR3: CASSQQGGSYNEQFF. As DNA, the CDR3 is TGTGCCAGCTCACAACAGGGGGGGTCCTACAATGAGCAGTTCTTC.

The rearrangement joins TRBV7-2 to TRBJ1-1, with 8 nucleotides matching TRBD1. Germline V gene data show CDR1 as SGHTA and CDR2 as FQGNSA. CDR3 length equals 15 residues. V trimming: 7 bases; J trimming: 8 bases; junction bases outside the gene matches: 15. The CDR3 protein is CASITKAAGGREAFF. The CDR3, as DNA: TGTGCCAGCATTACTAAGGCGGCAGGGGGCAGAGAAGCTTTCTTT.

V usage is TRBV5-4 and J usage is TRBJ2-1, with 11 bases that match TRBD2. This CDR3 spans 15 amino acids. Germline trimming cut 4 bases from V and 8 bases from J; bases unmatched to any gene: 8. The V gene's germline CDR1 is SGHNT and CDR2 YYREEE (reference sequence). Written as DNA, the CDR3 is TGTGCCAGCAGCCTAACTAGCGGGAGTTTCGATGAGCAGTTCTTC. Translation gives CASSLTSGSFDEQFF. Full variable domain (missing parts from reference TRBV5-4 and TRBJ2-1): ETGVTQSPTHLIKTRGQQVTLRCSSQSGHNTVSWYQQALGQGPQFIFQYYREEENGRGNFPPRFSGLQFPNYSSELNVNALELDDSALYLCASSLTSGSFDEQFFGPGTRLTVL.

This clone has more than one count but fewer than ten. This CDR3 is CASSLTGGNYEQYF. Here the CDR3 DNA reads TGCGCCAGCAGCTTGACAGGGGGAAACTACGAGCAGTACTTC. The rearrangement links TRBV5-1 to TRBJ2-7, with 8 nucleotides matching TRBD1. With V trimmed by 1 base and J by 3 bases, 3 bases remained unmatched. The CDR3 is 14 amino acids. Germline-derived CDR1 and CDR2 are SGHRS and YFSETQ.

This clone was seen a handful of times. Other DNA sequences in the same sample also yield this CDR3. The CDR3 here is CATGGQGFNEQFF. The CDR3 DNA reads as TGTGCCACCGGGGGACAGGGATTCAATGAGCAGTTCTTC. The chain uses TRBV15 and TRBJ2-1; the match to TRBD1 covers 9 bases. Germline trimming cut 8 bases from V and 6 bases from J; bases unmatched to any gene: 5. Germline-derived CDR1 and CDR2 are LNHNV and YYDKDF (reference sequence). This CDR3 is built from 13 residues.

V and J are TRBV6-1 and TRBJ1-2; unclear D gene. Trimming took 3 bases from V and 6 from J, leaving 11 bases between them. The CDR3 consists of 13 residues. CDR1 and CDR2 from the germline V gene are MNHNS and SASEGT. CDR3: CASSEGAYDGYTF. DNA of the CDR3: TGTGCCAGCAGTGAGGGCGCTTACGATGGCTACACCTTC.

The V call is TRBV2, the J call TRBJ2-7, with 7 bases identical to TRBD1. V was pared by 7 bases and J by 0 bases, with 9 bases of the junction left unmatched. CDR1 is SNHLY, CDR2 FYNNEI, per germline. CDR3 length equals 15 residues. The chain's CDR3 is CASTMDRLSSYEQYF. The CDR3 bases are TGTGCCAGCACTATGGACAGGTTAAGCTCCTACGAGCAGTACTTC.

The chain carries TRBV11-2 and TRBJ2-7; 8 bases match TRBD1. V lost 5 bases and J lost 9; bases outside the gene matches: 15. The CDR3 extends over 15 amino acids. CDR1 and CDR2 from the germline V gene are SGHAT and FQNNGV. CDR3 nucleotides: TGTGCCAGCAGCCCTATGGACAGGGTGCTTTCCGGGCAGTACTTC. It specifies CASSPMDRVLSGQYF.

This clone was seen once. The chain links TRBV19 to TRBJ2-2; 11 positions agree with TRBD1. J was trimmed by 4 bases and V by 4 bases; bases with no gene match: 2. The CDR3 has 15 residues. Germline V gene lookup returns CDR1 LNHDA and CDR2 SQIVND (reference sequence). CDR3 protein: CASSTGTGGTGELFF. CDR3 DNA sequence: TGTGCCAGTAGTACAGGGACAGGGGGCACCGGGGAGCTGTTTTTT.

The rearrangement links TRBV27 to TRBJ2-1, with TRBD2 identical over 8 bases. The ends lost 1 base at V and 4 bases at J; junction bases unmatched: 15. The CDR3 is 19 amino acids. Germline CDR1 MNHEY, CDR2 SMNVEV (reference sequence). The CDR3 loop is CASSLLGGGLANPYNEQFF. The CDR3 DNA reads TGTGCCAGCAGTTTATTGGGTGGTGGACTAGCAAATCCTTACAATGAGCAGTTCTTC.

The chain joins TRBV7-3 to TRBJ2-1, with TRBD2 matching 11 bases. Germline CDR1 and CDR2: SGHTA and FQGTGA. The CDR3 has 13 amino acids. V was pared by 5 bases and J by 10 bases, with 4 bases of the junction left unmatched. The CDR3 loop is CASSTTSGVEQFF. In DNA, the CDR3 is TGTGCCAGCAGCACGACTAGCGGGGTGGAGCAGTTCTTC.